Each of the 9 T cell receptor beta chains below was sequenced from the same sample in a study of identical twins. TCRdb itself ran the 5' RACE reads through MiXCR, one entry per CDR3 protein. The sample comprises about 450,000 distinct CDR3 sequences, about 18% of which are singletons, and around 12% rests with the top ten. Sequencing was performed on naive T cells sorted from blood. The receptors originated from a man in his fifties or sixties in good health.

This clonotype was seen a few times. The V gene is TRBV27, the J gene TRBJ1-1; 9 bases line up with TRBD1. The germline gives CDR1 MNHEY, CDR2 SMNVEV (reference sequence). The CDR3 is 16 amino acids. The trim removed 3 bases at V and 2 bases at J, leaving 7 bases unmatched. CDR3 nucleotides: TGTGCCAGCAGTTTTGGGACAGGGATCAGCAACACTGAAGCTTTCTTT. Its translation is CASSFGTGISNTEAFF.

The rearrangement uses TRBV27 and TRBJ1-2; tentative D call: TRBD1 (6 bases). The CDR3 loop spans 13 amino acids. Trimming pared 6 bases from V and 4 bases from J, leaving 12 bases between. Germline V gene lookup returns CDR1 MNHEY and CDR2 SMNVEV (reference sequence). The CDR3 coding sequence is TGTGCCAGCAGCAACAGGGACTCCTATGGCTACACCTTC. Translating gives CASSNRDSYGYTF.

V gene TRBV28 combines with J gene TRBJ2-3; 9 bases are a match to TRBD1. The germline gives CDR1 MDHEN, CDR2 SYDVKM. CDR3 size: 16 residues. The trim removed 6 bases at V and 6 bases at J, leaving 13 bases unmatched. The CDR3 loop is CASRNFGTGNGDTQYF. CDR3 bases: TGTGCCAGCAGGAATTTCGGGACAGGGAATGGTGATACGCAGTATTTT.

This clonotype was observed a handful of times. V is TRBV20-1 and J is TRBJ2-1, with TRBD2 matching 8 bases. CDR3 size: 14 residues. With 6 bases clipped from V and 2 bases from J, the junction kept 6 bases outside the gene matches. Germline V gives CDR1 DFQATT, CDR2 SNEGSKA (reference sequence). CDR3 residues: CSAVGAGAYNEQFF. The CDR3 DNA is TGCAGTGCGGTCGGAGCGGGAGCCTACAATGAGCAGTTCTTC.

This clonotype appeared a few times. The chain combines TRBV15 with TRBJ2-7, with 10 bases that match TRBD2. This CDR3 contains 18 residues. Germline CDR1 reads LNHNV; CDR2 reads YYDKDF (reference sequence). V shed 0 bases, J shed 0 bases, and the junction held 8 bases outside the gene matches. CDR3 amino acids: CATSRDTEGLAFSYEQYF. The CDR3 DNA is TGTGCCACCAGCAGAGATACGGAGGGACTAGCGTTCTCCTACGAGCAGTACTTC. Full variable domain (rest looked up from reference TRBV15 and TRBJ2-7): DAMVIQNPRYQVTQFGKPVTLSCSQTLNHNVMYWYQQKSSQAPKLLFHYYDKDFNNEADTPDNFQSRRPNTSFCFLDIRSPGLGDTAMYLCATSRDTEGLAFSYEQYFGPGTRLTVT.

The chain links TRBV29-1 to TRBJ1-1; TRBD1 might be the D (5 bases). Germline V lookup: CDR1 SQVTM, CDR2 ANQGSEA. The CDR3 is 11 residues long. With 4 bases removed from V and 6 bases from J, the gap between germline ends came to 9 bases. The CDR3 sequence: CSVGSGPEAFF. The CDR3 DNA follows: TGCAGCGTTGGGTCAGGGCCTGAAGCTTTCTTT.

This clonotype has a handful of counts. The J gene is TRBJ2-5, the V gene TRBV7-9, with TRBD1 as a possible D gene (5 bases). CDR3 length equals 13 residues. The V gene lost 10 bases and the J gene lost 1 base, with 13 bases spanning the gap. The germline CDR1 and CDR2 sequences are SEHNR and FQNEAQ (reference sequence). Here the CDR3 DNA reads TGTGCCACAGGACACGTTCTCCAAGAGACCCAGTACTTC. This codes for CATGHVLQETQYF.

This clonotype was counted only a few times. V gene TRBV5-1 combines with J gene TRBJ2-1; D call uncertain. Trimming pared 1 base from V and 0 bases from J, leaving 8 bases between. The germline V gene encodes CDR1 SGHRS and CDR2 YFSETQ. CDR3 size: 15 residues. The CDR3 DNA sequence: TGCGCCAGCAGCTTGTCCAGTTACTCCTACAATGAGCAGTTCTTC. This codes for CASSLSSYSYNEQFF. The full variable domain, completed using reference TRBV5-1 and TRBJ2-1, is KAGVTQTPRYLIKTRGQQVTLSCSPISGHRSVSWYQQTPGQGLQFLFEYFSETQRNKGNFPGRFSGRQFSNSRSEMNVSTLELGDSALYLCASSLSSYSYNEQFFGPGTRLTVL.

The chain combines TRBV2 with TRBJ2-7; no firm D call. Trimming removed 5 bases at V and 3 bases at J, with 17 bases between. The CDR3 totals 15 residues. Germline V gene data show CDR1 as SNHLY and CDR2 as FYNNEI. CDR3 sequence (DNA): TGTGCCAGCAGTTCCAAGGGCAATATTGTCTACGAGCAGTACTTC. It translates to CASSSKGNIVYEQYF.